Reported below is one TCR beta chain. Its cognate antigen has yet to be identified. Per-base qualities were not stored, and no clone one base away is much larger. This sample was taken from a study of control samples from healthy donors and cancer patients (dated by TCRdb to about 2020). Trimming removed 6 bases from V and 8 bases from J, leaving 22 bases between the germline ends. CDR1 and CDR2 were assigned from the germline V gene as SGHTA and FQGNSA. The CDR3 contains 16 residues, cysteine and phenylalanine counted. The only DNA kept is the CDR3, 48 bases in frame from the first base. The library was made by the immunoSEQ multiplex PCR assay. Imported from immuneACCESS, the table was reduced by TCRdb to in-frame sequences with V and J called. These copies leave out some clones; in studies compared against another copy, an unresolved V gene accounts for under half, and the cause of the remainder is not known. The sample includes about 180,000 clones, with 85% to 90% observed a single time. The ten largest clonotypes hold 1.4% of the sample.

The receptor was derived from a woman aged 45 to 65 in good health. This chain joins TRBV7-2 to TRBJ1-4; TRBD1 is a possible D gene, resting on 6 matching bases. Sequenced: blood. For the CDR3, the sequence is CASSQPGQFVKEKLFF. The DNA reads TGTGCCAGCAGTCAGCCTGGACAGTTTGTGAAGGAAAAACTGTTTTTT.